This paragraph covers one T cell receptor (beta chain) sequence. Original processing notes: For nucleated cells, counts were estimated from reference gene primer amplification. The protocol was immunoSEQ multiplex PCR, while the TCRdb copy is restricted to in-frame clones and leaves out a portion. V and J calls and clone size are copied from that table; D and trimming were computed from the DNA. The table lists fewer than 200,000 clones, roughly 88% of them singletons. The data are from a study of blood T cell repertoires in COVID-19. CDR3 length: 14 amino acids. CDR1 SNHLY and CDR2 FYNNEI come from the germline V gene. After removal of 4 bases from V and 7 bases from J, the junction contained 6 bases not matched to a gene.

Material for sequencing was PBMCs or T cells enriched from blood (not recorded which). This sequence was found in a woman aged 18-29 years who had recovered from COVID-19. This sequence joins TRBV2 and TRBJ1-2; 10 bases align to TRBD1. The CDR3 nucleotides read TGTGCCAGCAGTGTTGGGACAGGGGCAGGTGGCTACACCTTC. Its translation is CASSVGTGAGGYTF. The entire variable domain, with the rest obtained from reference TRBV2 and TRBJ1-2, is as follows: EPEVTQTPSHQVTQMGQEVILRCVPISNHLYFYWYRQILGQKVEFLVSFYNNEISEKSEIFDDQFSVERPDGSNFTLKIRSTKLEDSAMYFCASSVGTGAGGYTFGSGTRLTVV.